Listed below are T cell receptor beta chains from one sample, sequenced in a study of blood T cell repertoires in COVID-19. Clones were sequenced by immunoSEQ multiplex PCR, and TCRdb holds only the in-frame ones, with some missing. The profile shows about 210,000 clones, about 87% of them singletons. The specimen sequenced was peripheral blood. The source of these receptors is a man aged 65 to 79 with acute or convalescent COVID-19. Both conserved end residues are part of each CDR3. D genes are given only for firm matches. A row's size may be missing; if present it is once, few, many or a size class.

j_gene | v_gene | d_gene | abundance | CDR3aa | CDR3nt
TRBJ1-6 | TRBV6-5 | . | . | CASSYSPGRSPLHF | TGTGCCAGCAGTTACTCGCCAGGGAGGTCACCCCTCCACTTT
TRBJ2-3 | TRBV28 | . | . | CASSFSLPVTDTQYF | TGTGCCAGCAGTTTCTCCCTACCCGTAACAGATACGCAGTATTTT
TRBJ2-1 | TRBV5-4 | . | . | CASTPEVRNNEQFF | TGTGCCAGCACTCCGGAGGTTCGAAACAATGAGCAGTTCTTC
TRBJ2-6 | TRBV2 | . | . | CASSEMAGISGANVLTF | TGTGCCAGCAGTGAGATGGCAGGCATCTCTGGGGCCAACGTCCTGACTTTC
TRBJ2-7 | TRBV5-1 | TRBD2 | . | CASSVSGSYEQYF | TGCGCCAGCAGCGTTAGCGGGAGTTACGAGCAGTACTTC
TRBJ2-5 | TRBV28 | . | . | CASSSTAPRDQYF | TGTGCCAGCAGTAGCACAGCACCCAGGGACCAGTACTTC
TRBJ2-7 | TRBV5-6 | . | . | CSSGRGIEQYF | TGTTCCTCGGGGAGGGGGATCGAGCAGTACTTC
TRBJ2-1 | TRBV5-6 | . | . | CASSLQQTKFF | TGTGCCAGCAGCTTACAACAGACCAAGTTCTTC
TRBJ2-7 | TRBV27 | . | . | CASGRGSYEQYF | TGTGCCAGTGGTAGGGGATCCTACGAGCAGTACTTC
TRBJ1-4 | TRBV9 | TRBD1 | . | CASSVGGGGEKLFF | TGTGCCAGCAGCGTAGGAGGGGGCGGTGAAAAACTGTTTTTT
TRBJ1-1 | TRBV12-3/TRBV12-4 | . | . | CASSFGGRAEAFF | TGTGCCAGCAGTTTTGGGGGCCGGGCTGAAGCTTTCTTT
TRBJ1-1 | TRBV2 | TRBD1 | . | CASSRQGGINPEAFF | TGTGCCAGCAGTAGACAGGGGGGCATAAACCCTGAAGCTTTCTTT
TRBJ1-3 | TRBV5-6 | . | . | CASSLGQPLDGNTIYF | TGTGCCAGCAGCTTGGGACAGCCCCTCGACGGAAACACCATATATTTT
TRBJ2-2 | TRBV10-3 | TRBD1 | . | CAISRGRGTGELFF | TGTGCCATCAGCAGGGGGCGCGGCACCGGGGAGCTGTTTTTT
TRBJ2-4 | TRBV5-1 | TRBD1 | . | CASSHGQVAKNIQYF | TGCGCCAGCAGCCACGGACAGGTAGCCAAAAACATTCAGTACTTC
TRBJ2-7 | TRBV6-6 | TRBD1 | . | CASSRAGTGTYEQYF | TGTGCCAGCAGCCGAGCCGGGACAGGGACCTACGAGCAGTACTTC
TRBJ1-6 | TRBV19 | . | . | CASSGGTALPNSPLHF | TGTGCCAGTAGTGGAGGGACGGCGCTACCTAATTCACCCCTCCACTTT
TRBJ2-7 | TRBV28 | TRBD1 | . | CASTPSRDRFPYEQYF | TGTGCCAGCACCCCGTCCCGGGACAGGTTTCCCTACGAGCAGTACTTC
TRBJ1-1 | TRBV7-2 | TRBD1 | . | CASSPWTGGNTEAFF | TGTGCCAGCAGCCCTTGGACAGGGGGGAACACTGAAGCTTTCTTT
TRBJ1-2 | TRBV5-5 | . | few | CASSLNTAGYTF | TGTGCCAGCAGCTTAAACACCGCTGGCTACACCTTC
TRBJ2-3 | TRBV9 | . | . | CASSEGSTDTQYF | TGTGCCAGCAGCGAGGGGAGCACAGATACGCAGTATTTT
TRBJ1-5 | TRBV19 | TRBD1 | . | CASSPAGTGGDQPQHF | TGTGCCAGTAGTCCCGCAGGGACAGGGGGGGATCAGCCCCAGCATTTT